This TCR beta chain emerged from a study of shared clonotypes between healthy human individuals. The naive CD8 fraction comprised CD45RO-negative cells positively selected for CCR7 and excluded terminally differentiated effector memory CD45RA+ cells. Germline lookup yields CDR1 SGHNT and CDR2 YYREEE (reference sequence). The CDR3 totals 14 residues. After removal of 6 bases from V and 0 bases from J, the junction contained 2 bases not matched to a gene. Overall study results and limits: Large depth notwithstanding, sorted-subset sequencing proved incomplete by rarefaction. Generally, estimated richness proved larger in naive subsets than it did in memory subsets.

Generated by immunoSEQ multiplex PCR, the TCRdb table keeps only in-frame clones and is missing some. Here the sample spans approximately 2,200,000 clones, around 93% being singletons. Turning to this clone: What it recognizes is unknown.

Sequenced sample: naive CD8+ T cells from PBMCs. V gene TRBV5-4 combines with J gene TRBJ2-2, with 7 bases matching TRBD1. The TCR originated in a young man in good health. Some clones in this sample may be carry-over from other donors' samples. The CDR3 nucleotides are TGTGCCAGCATCGACAGGGCGAACACCGGGGAGCTGTTTTTT. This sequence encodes CASIDRANTGELFF.